A single sample gave rise to the 26 T cell receptor beta chains below, sequenced in a study of blood T cell repertoires in COVID-19. Sequencing was performed with immunoSEQ multiplex PCR; in TCRdb, only in-frame clones are kept and a portion is missing. The sample has about 190,000 clones, 88% seen once. The sequenced sample was peripheral blood. Receptors were obtained from a human donor in a cohort sampled during active COVID-19.

The chain combines TRBV10-3 with TRBJ1-3, with D perhaps TRBD1 (6 bases). The CDR3 has 16 residues. The V end lost 4 bases, the J end lost 1 base, and 14 bases lay between the germline ends. The germline gives CDR1 ENHRY, CDR2 SYGVKD. The CDR3 DNA sequence: TGTGCCATCAGTGTTACAGGGAAAGAGTCTGGAAACACCATATATTTT. Its protein is CAISVTGKESGNTIYF.

This clone has only one observation. The V call is TRBV28, the J call TRBJ2-1; 9 bases align to TRBD2. The V and J ends lost 3 bases and 7 bases, in that order; junction bases with no gene match: 13. The CDR3 sequence is 17 residues long. Germline CDR1 MDHEN, CDR2 SYDVKM. In nucleotides, the CDR3 is TGTGCCAGCAGTTTTAGGCTTGGACTAGCGTTGGGAAATGAGCAGTTCTTC. Amino acids: CASSFRLGLALGNEQFF.

CDR3 nucleotide sequence: TGCGCCAGCACCGCAGGGGCCCTTACTGGGGCCAACGTCCTGACTTTC. It encodes CASTAGALTGANVLTF. The V and J genes are TRBV5-1 and TRBJ2-6; a possible D gene is TRBD1 (6 bases). Trimming stripped 6 bases from V and 2 bases from J, with 15 bases between. CDR1 and CDR2 from the germline V gene are SGHRS and YFSETQ. This CDR3 is 16 amino acids long.

The chain couples TRBV2 to TRBJ1-3; D may be TRBD1 (5 bases). Germline lookup yields CDR1 SNHLY and CDR2 FYNNEI. The length of the CDR3 is 15 residues. The V and J ends lost 7 bases and 2 bases respectively, with 15 bases between them. The CDR3 is CASTLQGSAGNTIYF. CDR3 nucleotide sequence: TGTGCCAGCACCCTTCAGGGATCCGCTGGAAACACCATATATTTT.

The chain recombines TRBV6-2 or TRBV6-3 with TRBJ2-1; D is possibly TRBD2 (5 bases). V was shortened by 2 bases and J by 2 bases, with 7 bases between the two germline ends. CDR1 MNHEY and CDR2 SVGEGT come from the germline V gene. This CDR3 is built from 14 residues. The CDR3 sequence: CASSYGLTYNEQFF. The CDR3 nucleotides read TGTGCCAGCAGTTACGGACTGACCTACAATGAGCAGTTCTTC.

J is TRBJ2-7 and V is TRBV18, with 7 bases aligning to TRBD1. The length of the CDR3 is 15 residues. The trim removed 2 bases at V and 3 bases at J, leaving 7 bases unmatched. The germline V gene encodes CDR1 KGHSH and CDR2 LQKENI. The DNA for the CDR3 is TGTGCCAGCTCACCAGAGACAGGGTCTAACTACGAGCAGTACTTC. This codes for CASSPETGSNYEQYF. The complete variable domain, with remaining parts taken from reference TRBV18 and TRBJ2-7, reads NAGVMQNPRHLVRRRGQEARLRCSPMKGHSHVYWYRQLPEEGLKFMVYLQKENIIDESGMPKERFSAEFPKEGPSILRIQQVVRGDSAAYFCASSPETGSNYEQYFGPGTRLTVT.

A few counts support this clone. This rearrangement joins TRBV10-1 to TRBJ1-4; weak D call: TRBD1 (6 bases). Germline CDR1 is WNHNN and CDR2 is SYGVQD (reference sequence). The CDR3 totals 13 residues. Trimming cost V 7 bases and J 7 bases, with 13 bases left between them. CDR3 sequence reads: CASNNRVGEKLFF. The CDR3 DNA sequence: TGCGCCAGCAACAACAGGGTTGGTGAAAAACTGTTTTTT.

This clone turned up a few times. V gene TRBV7-2 combines with J gene TRBJ2-7, with TRBD2 identical over 9 bases. The V gene end was trimmed by 1 base and the J gene end by 3 bases; junction bases not matched to a gene: 4. The germline V gene has CDR1 SGHTA and CDR2 FQGNSA. This CDR3 comprises 15 residues. The CDR3 DNA sequence: TGTGCCAGCAGCTTAGAAGCGGGGGGCTTCTACGAGCAGTACTTC. Protein: CASSLEAGGFYEQYF.

The chain links TRBV30 to TRBJ2-7; D is possibly TRBD1 (6 bases). Germline CDR1 and CDR2: GTSNPN and SVGIG (reference sequence). The CDR3 runs to 14 residues. Between the trimmed V and J ends, which lost 0 bases and 5 bases, there was a span of 14 bases. CDR3 region: CAWSVRRTANEQYF. The CDR3 DNA follows: TGTGCCTGGAGTGTTAGAAGGACAGCTAACGAGCAGTACTTC.

V and J are TRBV5-1 and TRBJ2-7, with D tentatively TRBD2 (6 bases). The CDR3 extends over 14 amino acids. The V gene's germline CDR1 is SGHRS and CDR2 YFSETQ. V shed 1 base and J shed 5 bases, with 13 bases lying between them. CDR3 DNA sequence: TGCGCCAGCAGCTTGTTGGAGAGACTAGACGAGCAGTACTTC. It specifies CASSLLERLDEQYF.

The rearrangement uses TRBV18 and TRBJ2-3; 7 bases line up with TRBD2. Looked up from germline, CDR1 is KGHSH and CDR2 is LQKENI. This CDR3 contains 14 residues. The V segment lost 6 bases and the J segment 6 bases; nucleotides outside the gene matches: 9. In DNA, the CDR3 is TGTGCCAGCTCGCCGGGAGGCACCACGGATACGCAGTATTTT. Protein sequence: CASSPGGTTDTQYF.

The chain links TRBV6-1 to TRBJ2-7; perhaps TRBD2 as D (6 bases). This CDR3 spans 15 amino acids. Germline V gives CDR1 MNHNS, CDR2 SASEGT. V was pared by 3 bases and J by 0 bases, with 12 bases between. The CDR3 coding sequence is TGTGCCAGCAGTGACCTGGGACTTCCCTCCTACGAGCAGTACTTC. The encoded protein is CASSDLGLPSYEQYF.

The rearrangement uses TRBV30 and TRBJ2-3, with D maybe TRBD1 (6 bases). The V end was cut by 3 bases, the J end by 2 bases, with 15 bases between. The germline CDR1 and CDR2 sequences are GTSNPN and SVGIG (reference sequence). The CDR3 spans 15 residues. The CDR3 here is CAWSLDYRATDTQYF. CDR3 DNA sequence: TGTGCCTGGAGCCTAGATTACAGGGCCACAGATACGCAGTATTTT. Using reference TRBV30 and TRBJ2-3 for the parts outside the CDR3, the full variable domain is SQTIHQWPATLVQPVGSPLSLECTVEGTSNPNLYWYRQAAGRGLQLLFYSVGIGQISSEVPQNLSASRPQDRQFILSSKKLLLSDSGFYLCAWSLDYRATDTQYFGPGTRLTVL.

The chain joins TRBV30 to TRBJ1-6, with D tentatively TRBD1 (6 bases). Germline values: CDR1 GTSNPN, CDR2 SVGIG (reference sequence). The germline V and J ends were trimmed by 5 bases and 0 bases, with 20 bases remaining between them. The CDR3 consists of 18 residues. Here the CDR3 DNA reads TGTGCCTGGCGGAAAGGGGGGGGACTGAGCTCCTATAATTCACCCCTCCACTTT. As protein: CAWRKGGGLSSYNSPLHF.

J is TRBJ2-5 and V is TRBV7-2, with 9 bases identical to TRBD2. V was clipped by 2 bases and J by 0 bases; unmatched bases: 13. This CDR3 comprises 19 residues. CDR1 is SGHTA and CDR2 is FQGNSA in the germline V gene. The CDR3 DNA reads TGTGCCAGCAGCTTAAGGGGGCGCGGGAGGGGAGGGAACCAAGAGACCCAGTACTTC. It is translated as CASSLRGRGRGGNQETQYF.

This chain uses TRBV11-2 with TRBJ2-7, with D unclear. The CDR3 covers 13 residues. The V gene lost 5 bases and the J gene lost 4 bases, with 12 bases spanning the gap. Germline V lookup: CDR1 SGHAT, CDR2 FQNNGV. CDR3 bases: TGTGCCAGCAGCCGAACGCAGGTTTACGAGCAGTACTTC. This codes for CASSRTQVYEQYF.

V gene TRBV4-3 combines with J gene TRBJ2-7; possible D gene TRBD2, 5 bases. Per germline, CDR1 LGHNA and CDR2 YSLEER. The V gene lost 0 bases and the J gene lost 2 bases, with 11 bases spanning the gap. The CDR3 has 15 residues. CDR3 DNA sequence: TGCGCCAGCAGCCAAGAGTCGGAGGTTACCTACGAGCAGTACTTC. This encodes CASSQESEVTYEQYF.

V and J are TRBV15 and TRBJ2-5, with a tentative D call TRBD2 (5 bases). CDR1 and CDR2 from the germline V gene are LNHNV and YYDKDF (reference sequence). The length of the CDR3 is 13 residues. The V end lost 6 bases, the J end lost 4 bases, and 12 bases lay between the germline ends. CDR3 bases: TGTGCCACCAGATCGGACTGGGGAGAGACCCAGTACTTC. Encoded protein: CATRSDWGETQYF.

This chain joins TRBV12-5 and TRBJ1-2; D uncertain. The CDR3 contains 14 residues. CDR1 and CDR2 (germline): LGHNT, FRNRAP. Trimming cost V 1 base and J 4 bases, with 10 bases left between them. The CDR3 DNA follows: TGTGCTAGTGGTTTGGCCCGGGGTTCCTATGGCTACACCTTC. As protein: CASGLARGSYGYTF. Filled out from reference TRBV12-5 and TRBJ1-2, the complete variable domain reads DARVTQTPRHKVTEMGQEVTMRCQPILGHNTVFWYRQTMMQGLELLAYFRNRAPLDDSGMPKDRFSAEMPDATLATLKIQPSEPRDSAVYFCASGLARGSYGYTFGSGTRLTVV.

This sequence joins TRBV5-4 and TRBJ2-3; 9 positions match TRBD1. Germline V gene lookup returns CDR1 SGHNT and CDR2 YYREEE (reference sequence). The CDR3 is made up of 18 amino acids. The V gene end was trimmed by 4 bases and the J gene end by 2 bases; junction bases not matched to a gene: 14. The chain's CDR3 is CASSNAKLTGGDTDTQYF. CDR3 sequence (DNA): TGTGCCAGCAGCAATGCAAAACTAACAGGGGGCGACACAGATACGCAGTATTTT.

This chain links TRBV6-2 or TRBV6-3 with TRBJ2-3, with 11 bases that match TRBD1. The length of the CDR3 is 14 residues. The germline CDR1 and CDR2 sequences are MNHEY and SVGEGT. V lost 8 bases, J lost 4 bases, and 5 bases stayed unmatched. The CDR3 reads CASGRTGGADTQYF. The CDR3 DNA reads TGTGCCAGCGGCCGGACAGGGGGCGCAGATACGCAGTATTTT.

The rearrangement joins TRBV30 to TRBJ2-1, with 7 bases aligning to TRBD1. The J segment lost 4 bases and the V segment lost 8 bases, leaving 2 bases of the junction unmatched. This CDR3 comprises 11 residues. Germline V gene lookup returns CDR1 GTSNPN and CDR2 SVGIG (reference sequence). In DNA, the CDR3 is TGTGCCGGGGACAGTTACAATGAGCAGTTCTTC. The encoded protein is CAGDSYNEQFF.

The chain has TRBV9 and TRBJ2-7; TRBD2 matches at 13 bases. This CDR3 has 15 residues. Trimming removed 4 bases from V and 5 bases from J; junction bases left unmatched: 6. Germline lookup yields CDR1 SGDLS and CDR2 YYNGEE. The CDR3 DNA sequence: TGTGCCAGCAGCACAGGGACTAGCGGGGCGGACGAGCAGTACTTC. Its protein product is CASSTGTSGADEQYF. Drawing the rest from reference TRBV9 and TRBJ2-7, the complete variable domain is DSGVTQTPKHLITATGQRVTLRCSPRSGDLSVYWYQQSLDQGLQFLIQYYNGEERAKGNILERFSAQQFPDLHSELNLSSLELGDSALYFCASSTGTSGADEQYFGPGTRLTVT.

V gene TRBV7-9 combines with J gene TRBJ2-3; D not certain. V was trimmed by 2 bases and J by 2 bases, leaving 5 bases between them. The CDR3 is 13 amino acids. Germline V gene sequence: CDR1 SEHNR, CDR2 FQNEAQ (reference sequence). In nucleotides, the CDR3 is TGTGCCAGCAGCTTATCTTCCACAGATACGCAGTATTTT. Translating gives CASSLSSTDTQYF.

The chain is built from TRBV5-8 and TRBJ1-2; 9 nucleotides agree with TRBD1. CDR3 size: 15 residues. The junction had 8 bases not matched to a gene; V was cut back by 4 bases and J by 4 bases. The germline CDR1 and CDR2 sequences are SGHTS and YDEGEE. The CDR3 nucleotides are TGTGCCAGCAGCCCCGGGACAGGGAACCCCTATGGCTACACCTTC. Residues: CASSPGTGNPYGYTF.

The CDR3 is CASTPGGLGTQYF. The CDR3 DNA reads as TGTGCCAGCACCCCGGGCGGGCTCGGGACCCAGTACTTC. This chain uses TRBV7-2 with TRBJ2-5; D perhaps matches TRBD2 (5 bases). With 7 bases removed from V and 7 bases from J, the gap between germline ends came to 16 bases. This CDR3 contains 13 residues. Looked up from germline, CDR1 is SGHTA and CDR2 is FQGNSA.